The clone carrying this TCR beta chain was counted at least ten times. The data originate from a study of Graves' ophthalmopathy and Graves' hyperthyroidism. Amplifying from RNA transcripts, the study obtained TCR beta CDR3 regions. Second-round multiplex PCR came after a first-round RT-PCR that employed HTBI primers. TCRdb recomputed calls from the multiplex PCR reads with MiXCR, one row per CDR3 protein. Here the sample spans 150,000 to 200,000 distinct CDR3 sequences, approximately 40% being singletons. Germline-derived CDR1 and CDR2 are SNHLY and FYNNEI. CDR3 length: 14 amino acids. V dropped 4 bases and J dropped 7 bases, with 16 bases sitting between them. PBMCs were density-gradient isolated from approximately 9.8 ml fresh blood.

The receptor's source is a man aged 30 to 39 with Graves' ophthalmopathy. Sequenced sample: peripheral blood. The rearrangement uses TRBV2 and TRBJ1-1; no reliable D call. CDR3 in DNA: TGTGCCAGCAGTGTCCGGCAGATCGTGAATGAAGCTTTCTTT. It specifies CASSVRQIVNEAFF.